This T cell receptor beta chain came from a study of OX40 agonist ivuxolimab in advanced cancers. Describing the broader study: The costimulatory receptor OX40 (CD134) was targeted by ivuxolimab, a fully human IgG2 agonistic monoclonal antibody. Intravenous ivuxolimab was administered to patients every 2 weeks at six dose levels: 0.01, 0.1, 0.3, 1.5, 3 and 10 mg/kg. Of the 50 or so patients in dose escalation, about 20 had hepatocellular carcinoma, roughly 15 had melanoma, 9 had renal cell carcinoma and 9 had head and neck cancer. A male proportion of 82.7% and a mean age of approximately 60 years, ranging from about 23 to 79, were recorded for the dose-escalation cohort. Patients were allowed to have had prior anti-PD-1, anti-PD-L1 or anti-CTLA-4 therapy, and 30% to 40% of the dose-escalation patients had been treated with checkpoint inhibitors. Partial responses were achieved by three dose-escalation patients, of whom one had hepatocellular carcinoma and two had cutaneous melanoma. Peripheral TCRbeta sequencing aimed to test whether ivuxolimab altered TCR sequence diversity and caused clonal T-cell expansion. The paper covers the monotherapy dose-escalation part of the phase I ivuxolimab trial, which included N of about 51 patients. The investigation overall reported the following: Low levels of normalized T-cell clonal expansion were also shown by some nonresponding patients. In the 0.1-3.0 mg/kg groups, partial responders were among the patients with the lowest normalized peripheral clonal expansion, particularly in CD8+ T cells. On average, CD8+ T cells showed more expanded clones than CD4+ T cells after ivuxolimab. Clonal expansion of both CD4+ and CD8+ blood T cells was observed from baseline to week 6 at doses 0.1 to 3.0 mg/kg. The antigen specificity of the clonally expanded peripheral T cells was not determined.

The trial excluded patients who had a history of autoimmune disease or who were on systemic immunosuppression. Peripheral blood for TCR sequencing was drawn from every dose cohort at baseline, at cycle 4 day 1 and at cycle 7 day 1. Samples came from an open-label, multicenter, first-in-human phase I dose-escalation trial of ivuxolimab. The trial enrolled adults with locally advanced or metastatic head and neck squamous cell, hepatocellular, melanoma or renal cell carcinoma. Before TCR sequencing, CD4+ T cells and CD8+ T cells from peripheral blood were sorted into separate populations. To note about this clone: The antigen it binds to is not known. No base-level quality is on record; no much larger clone is a single base apart.

To sequence the TCRbeta CDR3 region, genomic DNA was isolated from the sorted cells. The immunoSEQ Assay was used to sequence the TCRbeta CDR3 regions. Imported from immuneACCESS, the table was reduced by TCRdb to in-frame sequences with V and J called. These copies leave out some clones; in studies compared against another copy, an unresolved V gene accounts for under half, and the cause of the remainder is not known. This sample has 62,000 or so clones in its table, and about 89% of those were observed once. The top ten clonotypes cover roughly 2% of the sample. From cysteine to phenylalanine, the CDR3 is 14 amino acids long. CDR3 DNA only is kept here, 42 bases in frame from base 1. Relative to germline, V is missing 1 base and J is missing 8 bases, with 4 bases of the junction outside any gene match. The germline V gene gives CDR1 as SGHAT and CDR2 as FQNNGV.

The input for sequencing was CD4+ or CD8+ T cells sorted from blood, taken in a trial of the OX40 agonist ivuxolimab. This sequence originates from an adult with an advanced solid tumor such as melanoma, head and neck, liver or kidney cancer. The receptor chain draws on TRBV11-2 and TRBJ2-3; 9 nucleotides in the junction match TRBD2. The CDR3 is CASSLGQTSGTQYF. The nucleotide sequence is given as TGTGCCAGCAGCTTAGGCCAGACTAGCGGTACGCAGTATTTT.